The 5 T cell receptor beta chains below all came from one sample that was sequenced in a study of molecular identifiers for immune sequencing clone quantification. TCRdb processed the PCR reads anew with MiXCR; each CDR3 protein has one entry. Seen here are around 320,000 distinct CDR3 sequences, roughly 24% observed once, and the top ten hold about 0.74%. The sequencing input was naive CD8+ T cells from blood, with Jurkat cell RNA spiked in. The subset was: FACS-sorted CD8+CD4-CCR7+CD45RA+ naive T cells. All receptors come from a human donor in good health. Some libraries in this study had Jurkat cell RNA spiked in.

This clonotype was seen a handful of times. This chain uses TRBV2 with TRBJ1-1; no definite D call. Per germline, CDR1 SNHLY and CDR2 FYNNEI. The CDR3 consists of 13 residues. V was trimmed by 4 bases and J by 3 bases, leaving 9 bases between them. The CDR3 DNA sequence: TGTGCCAGCAGTGGGGCCGGGGACACTGAAGCTTTCTTT. The encoded protein is CASSGAGDTEAFF.

In this sample, this clonotype turned up a few times. The V and J genes are TRBV7-9 and TRBJ1-1; 7 nucleotides align to TRBD1. Trimming removed 4 bases from V and 0 bases from J; junction bases left unmatched: 8. The CDR3 is made up of 16 amino acids. Germline V CDR1 and CDR2: SEHNR, FQNEAQ (reference sequence). CDR3 residues: CASSSTDREMNTEAFF. The CDR3 region has the DNA TGTGCCAGCAGCTCAACCGACAGGGAAATGAACACTGAAGCTTTCTTT.

As to this clonotype: A much larger clone sits a single nucleotide away, making a read error possible. The genes are TRBV28 and TRBJ2-6, with 7 bases that match TRBD1. The CDR3 totals 18 residues. The germline V gene encodes CDR1 MDHEN and CDR2 SYDVKM. Germline trimming cut 5 bases from V and 2 bases from J; bases unmatched to any gene: 12. Here the CDR3 reads CASSKGTVQYAGANVLTF. The CDR3 DNA sequence: TGTGCCAGCAGTAAGGGGACAGTTCAATACGCTGGGGCCAACGTCCTGACTTTC.

This clonotype occurred many times. The chain links TRBV4-1 to TRBJ2-7; 7 nucleotides align to TRBD1. The germline V gene has CDR1 MGHRA and CDR2 YSYEKL. Trimming took 1 base from V and 0 from J; bases not matched to a gene: 0. The CDR3 consists of 14 residues. The CDR3 loop reads CASSQGDSSYEQYF. CDR3 nucleotides: TGCGCCAGCAGCCAAGGGGACAGCTCCTACGAGCAGTACTTC.

This clonotype occurred a few times. The rearrangement joins TRBV18 to TRBJ2-3; D remains unclear. The CDR3 length is 13 residues. Trimming shortened V by 8 bases and J by 0 bases, and 9 bases separated the two germline ends. CDR1 and CDR2 (germline): KGHSH, LQKENI. The CDR3 region has the DNA TGTGCCAGCGCCTTAGTGAGCACAGATACGCAGTATTTT. This gives the protein CASALVSTDTQYF.